The present entry profiles one T cell receptor (beta chain) with its context. This entry belongs to a study of blood T cell repertoires in COVID-19. At the level of the study: The United States, Italy and Spain supplied acute and convalescent COVID-19 samples. In each case, the material was cDNA or gDNA derived from T cells, B-cell-depleted T cells, or PBMCs.

Looked up from germline, CDR1 is SGHRS and CDR2 is YFSETQ. Trimming took 0 bases from V and 9 from J, leaving 21 bases between them. The CDR3 contains 16 residues. Original processing notes: Estimation of nucleated cell counts relied on the amplification of reference gene primers. Repertoires were generated with immunoSEQ multiplex PCR, while TCRdb's copy carries only in-frame clones and drops some. From that table come the V and J calls and clone size; the DNA was used to work out D and trimming. The sample has some 150,000 clones, approximately 90% seen once; the top ten hold 3% to 4%. Sequenced material: peripheral blood. The clonotype was recovered from a man between 18 and 29 years old with active or convalescent COVID-19. The chain employs TRBV5-1 and TRBJ2-5; a weak D match, TRBD2 (6 bases). CDR3 sequence reads: CASSLGVRESPSAQYF. The CDR3 DNA is TGCGCCAGCAGCTTGGGCGTGCGGGAATCACCCAGTGCCCAGTACTTC.